Given below is one T cell receptor (beta chain) in context. This sample was included in a study of blood T cell repertoires in COVID-19. The CDR3 spans 14 residues. The germline gives CDR1 SGHRS, CDR2 YFSETQ. The ends lost 4 bases at V and 0 bases at J; junction bases unmatched: 4. In the original processing: Amplification of reference gene primers was used by the study to estimate nucleated cell counts. The repertoire was sequenced with immunoSEQ multiplex PCR; TCRdb's copy has only in-frame clones and lacks some. From that table come the V and J calls and clone size; the DNA was used to work out D and trimming. The sample records about 200,000 clones, approximately 86% being singletons.

The sample comprised peripheral blood. The TCR comes from a man in his 60s with acute or convalescent COVID-19. This chain links TRBV5-1 with TRBJ2-7, with 7 bases matching TRBD1. The CDR3 sequence: CASSIGTVSYEQYF. For the CDR3, the DNA is TGCGCCAGCAGCATAGGGACAGTCTCCTACGAGCAGTACTTC.